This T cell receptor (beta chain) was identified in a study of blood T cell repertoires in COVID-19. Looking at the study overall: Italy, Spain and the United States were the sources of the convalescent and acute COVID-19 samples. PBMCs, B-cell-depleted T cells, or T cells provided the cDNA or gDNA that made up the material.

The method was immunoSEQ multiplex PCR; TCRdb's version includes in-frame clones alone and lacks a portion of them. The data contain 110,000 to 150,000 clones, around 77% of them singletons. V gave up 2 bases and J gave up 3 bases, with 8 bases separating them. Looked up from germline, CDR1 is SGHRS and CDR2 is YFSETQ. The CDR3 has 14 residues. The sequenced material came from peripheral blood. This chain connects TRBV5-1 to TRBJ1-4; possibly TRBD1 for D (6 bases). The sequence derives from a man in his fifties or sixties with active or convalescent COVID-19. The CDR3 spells CASSFGTPNEKLFF. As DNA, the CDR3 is TGCGCCAGCAGCTTCGGGACACCTAATGAAAAACTGTTTTTT.